This TCR beta chain was identified in a study of T-cell memory formation after mild COVID-19. At the level of the study: TCR clusters largely stayed donor specific.

Findings and caveats of the study: Pre-infection memory carried some responding clones, suggesting that cross-reactive memory joined.

In regard to this clonotype: Its specificity is not known.

A single record per CDR3 protein comes from TCRdb applying MiXCR to the 5' RACE reads. The sample has approximately 290,000 distinct CDR3 sequences, about 16% seen once; the top ten hold 22%. Germline loops: CDR1 SGDLS, CDR2 YYNGEE. The CDR3 is made up of 16 amino acids. V gave up 2 bases and J gave up 0 bases, with 11 bases separating them. This sequence was found in a man younger than 35 who had mild COVID-19 (a few samples of this study predate the infection). Cell type and time point are not known. The sequenced sample consisted of PBMCs or a T cell subset sorted from them (not recorded which). The chain couples TRBV9 to TRBJ2-2, with TRBD2 as a possible D gene (7 bases). The CDR3 is CASSVRGDTNTGELFF. CDR3 DNA sequence: TGTGCCAGCAGCGTCCGGGGGGACACGAACACCGGGGAGCTGTTTTTT.